This paragraph reports one T cell receptor (beta chain). Original processing notes: How many nucleated cells were present was estimated from reference gene primer amplification. Repertoires were generated with immunoSEQ multiplex PCR, while TCRdb's copy carries only in-frame clones and drops some. V, J and clone size derive from that table, while D and trimming were established from the DNA sequence. The profile shows over 250,000 clones, approximately 88% of them singletons. This specimen belongs to a study of blood T cell repertoires in COVID-19. Study details: PBMCs, B-cell-depleted T cells, or T cells provided the cDNA or gDNA that made up the material.

This TCR derives from a man aged 45-65 years with acute or convalescent COVID-19. Sequenced: peripheral blood.

The CDR3 reads CASSYLGQPNQPQHF. The CDR3 DNA follows: TGTGCCAGCAGTTACCTGGGGCAGCCAAATCAGCCCCAGCATTTT. The chain joins TRBV6-6 to TRBJ1-5, with D maybe TRBD1 (5 bases). Germline CDR1 reads MNHNY; CDR2 reads SVGAGI (reference sequence). The CDR3 length is 15 residues. Deletions cut 2 bases from V and 4 bases from J, with 12 bases between.